The text below deals with one T cell receptor beta chain. Original processing methods: Quantification of nucleated cells was approximated via reference gene primer amplification. Measured with immunoSEQ multiplex PCR; TCRdb has only the in-frame clones, and not every one. The DNA gave D and trimming, while V, J and clone size come from that table. The table shows approximately 150,000 clones, with 70% to 90% occurring only once. The data were obtained in a study of blood T cell repertoires in COVID-19. Study-wide background: The United States, Italy and Spain supplied acute and convalescent COVID-19 samples.

Germline CDR1 SGHKS, CDR2 YYEKEE (reference sequence). V lost 0 bases to trimming and J lost 0 bases, with 13 bases between them. The CDR3 is 17 amino acids. Sequenced sample: peripheral blood. The sequence was obtained from a woman between 65 and 79 years old with acute or convalescent COVID-19. The rearrangement links TRBV5-5 to TRBJ1-5, with D maybe TRBD1 (5 bases). The CDR3 DNA sequence: TGTGCCAGCAGCTTGGCGGCAGGGATTGATAGCAATCAGCCCCAGCATTTT. Translating it yields CASSLAAGIDSNQPQHF.